These T cell receptor beta chains were read from a single sample in a study of T cell repertoires in cytomegalovirus infection. TCRdb passed the reads through MiXCR, listing each CDR3 protein once. The sample contains more than 350,000 distinct CDR3 sequences, under 40% of which appear only once. The source material was PBMCs. The receptor set was obtained from a human donor in good health (CMV status not recorded). Some clones in this sample may be carry-over from other donors' samples. Each CDR3 is given with its conserved first and last residue. The D gene is left open where the match is weak. The size field is filled for only some rows; it gives once, few, many or a size class.

cdr3_nt cdr3_aa j_call v_call clone_size d_call
TGTGCCAGTCGGGGGATTGCAGCCCCCCAAGATACCCAGTACTTC CASRGIAAPQDTQYF TRBJ2-5 TRBV11-2 . .
TGTGCCAGCAGCCCCCGGACAGGGGAGGAGGCGGCAGATACGCAGTATTTT CASSPRTGEEAADTQYF TRBJ2-3 TRBV14 . TRBD1
TGTGCCAGCAGTTTAGCGGGAGACAGGTTCAATGAGCAGTTCTTC CASSLAGDRFNEQFF TRBJ2-1 TRBV12-3/TRBV12-4 . .
TGCAGTGCCCCCCCGGGGGGTGGCTCCTACAATGAGCAGTTCTTC CSAPPGGGSYNEQFF TRBJ2-1 TRBV20-1 . TRBD2
TGTGCCAGCAGCCAAGGTGGAAGGACTAGCGGGGGCCGGAGGGAGACCCAGTACTTC CASSQGGRTSGGRRETQYF TRBJ2-5 TRBV14 . TRBD2
TGTGCCAGCAGCGTAGTAGAACGGAACACTGAAGCTTTCTTT CASSVVERNTEAFF TRBJ1-1 TRBV9 few .
TGCAGTGCTAGCGGACAATTACCAACCGGGGAGCTGTTTTTT CSASGQLPTGELFF TRBJ2-2 TRBV20-1 . .
TGCAGTGCTAGAGCCGAGTACGGTCTTGTCTCCTACGAGCAGTACTTC CSARAEYGLVSYEQYF TRBJ2-7 TRBV20-1 few .
TGTGCCACATCAGCGCTATCCTCCTACAATGAGCAGTTCTTC CATSALSSYNEQFF TRBJ2-1 TRBV12-3/TRBV12-4 many .
TGTGCCAGCAGCCTCCCAGCGGGGGGGGAATACAATGAGCAGTTCTTC CASSLPAGGEYNEQFF TRBJ2-1 TRBV7-6 . TRBD2
TGTGCCAGCAGCCAAGATGGCGACCAAGAGATCCCTGGGGCCAACGTCCTGACTTTC CASSQDGDQEIPGANVLTF TRBJ2-6 TRBV4-2 . .
TGTGCCAGCAGCTTATGGACAGGGGTTGAGACCCAGTACTTC CASSLWTGVETQYF TRBJ2-5 TRBV5-4 few TRBD1
TGTGCCAGCACCAAAGGACAGGGCCATTTGGAGCAGTACTTC CASTKGQGHLEQYF TRBJ2-7 TRBV7-2 many TRBD1
TGTGCCAGCAACGTGCCGGGGATCGGGGCCAACGTCCTGACTTTC CASNVPGIGANVLTF TRBJ2-6 TRBV12-3/TRBV12-4 many .
TGTGCCAGCAGCTTAGCGGGGAAGAGGAACACCGGGGAGCTGTTTTTT CASSLAGKRNTGELFF TRBJ2-2 TRBV7-3 . .
TGTGCCAGCATGGGCCTCTCTAACGACAGAAACGAGCAGTACTTC CASMGLSNDRNEQYF TRBJ2-7 TRBV6-1 once .
TGTGCCACCAGCAGAGATAAAGAAGGGTACAATGAGCAGTTCTTC CATSRDKEGYNEQFF TRBJ2-1 TRBV15 . .
TGTGCCAGCTGGACAGGGACAGGCGAGACCCAGTACTTC CASWTGTGETQYF TRBJ2-5 TRBV18 . TRBD1
TGTGCCAGCAGCCAAGCCTCTAGCGGGTTCGCAGATACGCAGTATTTT CASSQASSGFADTQYF TRBJ2-3 TRBV4-1 . TRBD2
TGTGCCAGCAGCCCAAGCGGGGGGGCCGACAATGAGCAGTTCTTC CASSPSGGADNEQFF TRBJ2-1 TRBV11-3 . TRBD2
TGCGCCAGCAGCGCTGCGTGGGGGGACGAGCAGTACTTC CASSAAWGDEQYF TRBJ2-7 TRBV5-1 once .
TGTGCCAGCTCACCAACAGGGGCGGCTGGCTACAACTTC CASSPTGAAGYNF TRBJ1-2 TRBV18 once TRBD1
TGTGCCAGCAACCGGGGGTCTAGCGGTTTCGAGCAGTACTTC CASNRGSSGFEQYF TRBJ2-7 TRBV6-6 . TRBD2
TGTGCCAGCAGTTTGCGACAGGGGGTTGATGAGCAGTTCTTC CASSLRQGVDEQFF TRBJ2-1 TRBV6-2/TRBV6-3 . TRBD1
TGTGCCAGCAGCCCCAGACTCCGCGCAGGGACTCTTGCAACCACCATCTATTTT CASSPRLRAGTLATTIYF TRBJ1-3 TRBV7-6 . .